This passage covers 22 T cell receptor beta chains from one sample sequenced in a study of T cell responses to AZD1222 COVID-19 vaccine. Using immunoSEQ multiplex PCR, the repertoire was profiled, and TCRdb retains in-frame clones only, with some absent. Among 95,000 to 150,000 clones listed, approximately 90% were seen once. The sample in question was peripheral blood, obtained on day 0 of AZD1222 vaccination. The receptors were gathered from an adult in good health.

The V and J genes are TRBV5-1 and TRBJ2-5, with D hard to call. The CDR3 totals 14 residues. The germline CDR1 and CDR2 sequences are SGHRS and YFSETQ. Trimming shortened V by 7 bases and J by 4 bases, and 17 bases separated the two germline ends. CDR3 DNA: TGCGCCAGCTCTCCTCTAGTGCTTCGAGAGACCCAGTACTTC. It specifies CASSPLVLRETQYF.

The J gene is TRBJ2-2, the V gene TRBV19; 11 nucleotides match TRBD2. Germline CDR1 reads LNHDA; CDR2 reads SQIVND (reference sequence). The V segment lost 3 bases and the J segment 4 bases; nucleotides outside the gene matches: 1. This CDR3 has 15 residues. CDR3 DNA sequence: TGTGCCAGTAGTATTCTAGCGGGAGGCACCGGGGAGCTGTTTTTT. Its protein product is CASSILAGGTGELFF.

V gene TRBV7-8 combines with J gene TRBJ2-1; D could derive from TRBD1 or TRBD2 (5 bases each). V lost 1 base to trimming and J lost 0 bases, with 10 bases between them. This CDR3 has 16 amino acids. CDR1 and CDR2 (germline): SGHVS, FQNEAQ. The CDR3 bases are TGTGCCAGCAGCTTAGGGGACGGACGCTCCTACAATGAGCAGTTCTTC. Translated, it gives CASSLGDGRSYNEQFF.

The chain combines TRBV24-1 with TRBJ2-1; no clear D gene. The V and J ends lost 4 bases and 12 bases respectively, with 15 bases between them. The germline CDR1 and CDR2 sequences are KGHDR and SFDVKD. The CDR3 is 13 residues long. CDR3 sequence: CATSDPHGFRQFF. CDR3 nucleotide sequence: TGTGCCACCAGTGACCCTCATGGATTTCGGCAGTTCTTC.

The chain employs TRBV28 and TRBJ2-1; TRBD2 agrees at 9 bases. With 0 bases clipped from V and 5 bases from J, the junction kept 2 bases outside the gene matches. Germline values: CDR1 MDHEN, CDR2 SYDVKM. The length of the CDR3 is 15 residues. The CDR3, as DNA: TGTGCCAGCAGTTTATGGGCTAGCGGGAACAATGAGCAGTTCTTC. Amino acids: CASSLWASGNNEQFF.

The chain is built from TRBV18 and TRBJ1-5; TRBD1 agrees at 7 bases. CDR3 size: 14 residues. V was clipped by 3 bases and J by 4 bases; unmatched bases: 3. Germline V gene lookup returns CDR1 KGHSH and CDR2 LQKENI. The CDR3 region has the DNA TGTGCCAGCTCACCGTCAGGGGGGAATCAGCCCCAGCATTTT. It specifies CASSPSGGNQPQHF.

The CDR3 nucleotides read TGTGCCAGCAGCGTAGACGAGAGGTATGGCTACACCTTC. Its translation: CASSVDERYGYTF. The chain uses TRBV9 and TRBJ1-2; no reliable D call. Trimming stripped 0 bases from V and 5 bases from J, with 8 bases between. Germline V lookup: CDR1 SGDLS, CDR2 YYNGEE. The CDR3 totals 13 residues.

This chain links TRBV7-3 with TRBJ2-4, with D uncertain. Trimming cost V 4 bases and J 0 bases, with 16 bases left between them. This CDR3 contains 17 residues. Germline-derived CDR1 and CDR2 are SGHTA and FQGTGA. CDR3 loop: CASSSSWIPLAKNIQYF. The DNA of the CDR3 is TGTGCCAGCAGCTCCAGCTGGATACCTTTAGCCAAAAACATTCAGTACTTC.

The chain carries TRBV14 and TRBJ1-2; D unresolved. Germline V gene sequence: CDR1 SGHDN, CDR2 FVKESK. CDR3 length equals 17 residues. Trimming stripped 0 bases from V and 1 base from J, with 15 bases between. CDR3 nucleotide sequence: TGTGCCAGCAGCCAAGATAACCCTGGAAGTTTTAACTATGGCTACACCTTC. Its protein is CASSQDNPGSFNYGYTF.

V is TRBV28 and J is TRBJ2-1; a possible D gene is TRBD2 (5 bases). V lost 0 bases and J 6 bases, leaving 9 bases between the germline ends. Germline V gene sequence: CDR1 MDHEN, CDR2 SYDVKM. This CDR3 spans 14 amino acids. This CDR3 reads CASSLWGGRNEQFF. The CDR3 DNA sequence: TGTGCCAGCAGTTTATGGGGCGGGCGCAATGAGCAGTTCTTC.

CDR3 sequence (DNA): TGTGCCAGCAATAACAGGGGAAACTATGGCTACACCTTC. Translation: CASNNRGNYGYTF. The V gene is TRBV2, the J gene TRBJ1-2; TRBD1 matches at 7 bases. Unmatched junction bases numbered 4, after V lost 7 bases and J lost 2 bases. This CDR3 has 13 residues. CDR1 is SNHLY, CDR2 FYNNEI, per germline.

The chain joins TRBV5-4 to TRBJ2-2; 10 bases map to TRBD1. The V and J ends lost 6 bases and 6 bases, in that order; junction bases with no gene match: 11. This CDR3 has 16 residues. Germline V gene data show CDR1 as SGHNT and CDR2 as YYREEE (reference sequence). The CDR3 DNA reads TGTGCCAGCACCCTAGGGGGGACAGGGGATGCCGGGGAGCTGTTTTTT. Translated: CASTLGGTGDAGELFF. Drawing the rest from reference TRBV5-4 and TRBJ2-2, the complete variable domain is ETGVTQSPTHLIKTRGQQVTLRCSSQSGHNTVSWYQQALGQGPQFIFQYYREEENGRGNFPPRFSGLQFPNYSSELNVNALELDDSALYLCASTLGGTGDAGELFFGEGSRLTVL.

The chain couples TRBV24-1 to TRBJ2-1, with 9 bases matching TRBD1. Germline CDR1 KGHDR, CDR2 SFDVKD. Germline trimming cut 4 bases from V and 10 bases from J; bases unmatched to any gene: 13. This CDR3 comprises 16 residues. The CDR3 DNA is TGTGCCACCAGTGACAAAGACAGGGGGAGTAGGTGGGAGCAGTTCTTC. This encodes CATSDKDRGSRWEQFF.

This CDR3 reads CASKPPGATTNEKLFF. CDR3 sequence (DNA): TGTGCCAGCAAACCCCCAGGGGCTACAACTAATGAAAAACTGTTTTTT. The chain has TRBV28 and TRBJ1-4; D might be TRBD1 (6 bases). Trimming took 7 bases from V and 0 from J, leaving 15 bases between them. This CDR3 has 16 amino acids. CDR1 is MDHEN, CDR2 SYDVKM, per germline.

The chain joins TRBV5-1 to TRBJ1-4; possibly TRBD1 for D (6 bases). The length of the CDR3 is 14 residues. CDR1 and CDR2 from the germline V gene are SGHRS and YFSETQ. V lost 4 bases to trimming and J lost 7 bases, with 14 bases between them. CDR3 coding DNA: TGCGCCAGCAGCCAGGTGACAGGTGGTGAAAAACTGTTTTTT. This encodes CASSQVTGGEKLFF. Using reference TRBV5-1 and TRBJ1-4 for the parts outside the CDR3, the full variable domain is KAGVTQTPRYLIKTRGQQVTLSCSPISGHRSVSWYQQTPGQGLQFLFEYFSETQRNKGNFPGRFSGRQFSNSRSEMNVSTLELGDSALYLCASSQVTGGEKLFFGSGTQLSVL.

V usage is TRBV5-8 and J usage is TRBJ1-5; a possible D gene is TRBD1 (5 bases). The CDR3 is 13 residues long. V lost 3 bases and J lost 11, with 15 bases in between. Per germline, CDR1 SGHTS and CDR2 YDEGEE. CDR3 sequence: CASSWGSGGAQHF. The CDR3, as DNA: TGTGCCAGCAGCTGGGGGTCGGGGGGGGCCCAGCATTTT. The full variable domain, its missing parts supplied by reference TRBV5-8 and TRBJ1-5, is EAGVTQSPTHLIKTRGQQATLRCSPISGHTSVYWYQQALGLGLQFLLWYDEGEERNRGNFPPRFSGRQFPNYSSELNVNALELEDSALYLCASSWGSGGAQHFGDGTRLSIL.

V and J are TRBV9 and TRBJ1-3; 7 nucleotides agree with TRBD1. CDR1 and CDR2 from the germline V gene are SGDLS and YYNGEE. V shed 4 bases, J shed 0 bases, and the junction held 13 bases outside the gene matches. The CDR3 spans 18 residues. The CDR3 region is CASSPGGKTLRSGNTIYF. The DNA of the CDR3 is TGTGCCAGCAGCCCAGGGGGGAAAACCCTCCGCTCTGGAAACACCATATATTTT.

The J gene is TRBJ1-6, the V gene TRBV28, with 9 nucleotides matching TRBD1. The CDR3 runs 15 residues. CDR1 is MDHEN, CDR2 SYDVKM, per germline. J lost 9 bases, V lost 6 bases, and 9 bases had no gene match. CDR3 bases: TGTGCCAGCAGCCCCCCGGGACAGGGTTTTTCACCCCTCCACTTT. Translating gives CASSPPGQGFSPLHF.

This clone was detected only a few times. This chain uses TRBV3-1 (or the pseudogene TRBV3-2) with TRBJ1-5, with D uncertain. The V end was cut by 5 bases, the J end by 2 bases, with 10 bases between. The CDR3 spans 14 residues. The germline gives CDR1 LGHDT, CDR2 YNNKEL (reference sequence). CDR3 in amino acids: CASSEGSGNQPQHF. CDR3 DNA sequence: TGTGCCAGCAGCGAGGGTAGTGGCAATCAGCCCCAGCATTTT.

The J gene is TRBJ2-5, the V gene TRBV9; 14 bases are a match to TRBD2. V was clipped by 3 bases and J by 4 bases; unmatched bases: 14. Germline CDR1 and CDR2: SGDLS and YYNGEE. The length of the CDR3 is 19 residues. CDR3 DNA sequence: TGTGCCAGCAGCGATGGCCCTGGACTAGCGGGAGGAGGAGGAGAGACCCAGTACTTC. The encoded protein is CASSDGPGLAGGGGETQYF.

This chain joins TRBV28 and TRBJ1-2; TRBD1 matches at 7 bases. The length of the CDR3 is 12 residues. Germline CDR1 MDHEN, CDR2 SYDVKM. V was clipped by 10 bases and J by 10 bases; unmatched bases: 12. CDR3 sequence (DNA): TGTGCCATTGAACGGGGCAGGGGGACCTACACCTTC. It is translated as CAIERGRGTYTF.

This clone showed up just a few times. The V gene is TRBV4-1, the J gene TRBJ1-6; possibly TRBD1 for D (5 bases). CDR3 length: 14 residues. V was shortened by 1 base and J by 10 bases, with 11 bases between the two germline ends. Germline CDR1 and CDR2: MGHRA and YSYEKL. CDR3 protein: CASSQVRVNSPLHF. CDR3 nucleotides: TGCGCCAGCAGCCAAGTCAGGGTTAACTCACCCCTCCACTTT.